These 19 T cell receptor beta chains were all obtained from the same sample, sequenced in a study of shared clonotypes between healthy human individuals. The assay was immunoSEQ multiplex PCR, and TCRdb's table has in-frame clones only and misses some. This table has just over 2,000,000 clones, 85% to 95% appearing once. The sequenced sample consisted of naive CD4+ T cells sorted from blood. Subset indicated: CD45RA+ positively selected. The origin of the receptors is a man in his late teens or twenties in good health.

The chain has TRBV7-2 and TRBJ1-4; D is ambiguous. V was pared by 3 bases and J by 4 bases, with 6 bases between. The CDR3 extends over 13 amino acids. CDR1 and CDR2 (germline): SGHTA, FQGNSA. The CDR3 sequence: CASSLLDNEKLFF. CDR3 DNA sequence: TGTGCCAGCAGCTTGCTGGATAATGAAAAACTGTTTTTT.

The chain links TRBV30 to TRBJ1-2; 7 nucleotides match TRBD1. V shed 2 bases, J shed 11 bases, and the junction held 5 bases outside the gene matches. This CDR3 is 11 amino acids long. CDR1 is GTSNPN, CDR2 SVGIG, per germline (reference sequence). The CDR3 bases are TGTGCCTGGAGTTTCAACAGGGGTTACACCTTC. Translation: CAWSFNRGYTF.

The rearrangement uses TRBV6-4 and TRBJ1-1; 9 bases are a match to TRBD1. The junction had 5 bases not matched to a gene; V was cut back by 9 bases and J by 9 bases. The CDR3 covers 11 residues. Germline V gene data show CDR1 as MRHNA and CDR2 as SNTAGT. CDR3 coding DNA: TGTGCCAGTGGAGGGACAGGGAAAGCTTTCTTT. This codes for CASGGTGKAFF.

The chain carries TRBV10-2 and TRBJ2-5, with TRBD2 as a possible D gene (5 bases). Trimming shortened V by 3 bases and J by 9 bases, and 14 bases separated the two germline ends. Germline lookup yields CDR1 WSHSY and CDR2 SAAADI. This CDR3 region has 13 residues. CDR3 residues: CASSESPAGAQYF. DNA for the CDR3: TGCGCCAGCAGTGAATCTCCCGCCGGGGCCCAGTACTTC.

This chain connects TRBV7-9 to TRBJ1-1; no clear D gene. The CDR3 totals 14 residues. CDR1 is SEHNR, CDR2 FQNEAQ, per germline (reference sequence). V shed 1 base and J shed 3 bases, with 9 bases lying between them. CDR3 protein: CASSLVPADTEAFF. CDR3 in DNA: TGTGCCAGCAGCTTAGTCCCGGCGGACACTGAAGCTTTCTTT.

The CDR3 loop is CASASETLYEQYF. CDR3 DNA: TGCGCCAGCGCGTCTGAAACCCTCTACGAGCAGTACTTC. J is TRBJ2-7 and V is TRBV10-2; no clear D gene. V dropped 8 bases and J dropped 3 bases, with 14 bases sitting between them. CDR1 WSHSY and CDR2 SAAADI come from the germline V gene. The CDR3 is 13 amino acids.

The chain joins TRBV30 to TRBJ1-3; D is undetermined. In germline, CDR1 is GTSNPN, CDR2 SVGIG (reference sequence). The V end was cut by 1 base, the J end by 1 base, with 8 bases between. The CDR3 is made up of 14 amino acids. The CDR3 region has the DNA TGTGCCTGGAGTGCCTGGGAGTCTGGAAACACCATATATTTT. Translation: CAWSAWESGNTIYF.

The gene calls are TRBV12-5 and TRBJ1-5; D remains unclear. With 6 bases removed from V and 3 bases from J, the gap between germline ends came to 9 bases. CDR1 LGHNT and CDR2 FRNRAP come from the germline V gene. The CDR3 spans 13 residues. CDR3 DNA sequence: TGTGCTAGTGGGACATGGGACAATCAGCCCCAGCATTTT. Translated: CASGTWDNQPQHF.

The rearrangement links TRBV6-5 to TRBJ1-4, with D hard to call. V lost 6 bases to trimming and J lost 7 bases, with 18 bases between them. Germline V gene data show CDR1 as MNHEY and CDR2 as SVGAGI. The CDR3 length is 15 residues. CDR3 sequence (DNA): TGTGCCAGCAGCCCAACGTTGGATGGGAGTGAAAAACTGTTTTTT. As protein: CASSPTLDGSEKLFF.

CDR3 DNA sequence: TGTGCCAGCAGTAAGACAGGATTGGTCGCTCCTGAAGCTTTCTTT. Its protein product is CASSKTGLVAPEAFF. V is TRBV6-5 and J is TRBJ1-1; weak D call: TRBD1 (6 bases). The CDR3 spans 15 residues. Per the germline V gene, CDR1 is MNHEY and CDR2 is SVGAGI. Trimming took off 5 bases at V and 6 bases at J, with 19 bases between the two ends.

The rearrangement joins TRBV7-9 to TRBJ1-1; no firm D call. V was shortened by 4 bases and J by 0 bases, with 15 bases between the two germline ends. Germline lookup yields CDR1 SEHNR and CDR2 FQNEAQ (reference sequence). CDR3 length: 16 amino acids. The CDR3 loop reads CASSSFLGSMNTEAFF. The CDR3 coding sequence is TGTGCCAGCAGCTCATTTTTGGGATCGATGAACACTGAAGCTTTCTTT.

The V and J genes are TRBV6-1 and TRBJ1-4; TRBD1 is a possible D gene (5 bases). The V and J ends lost 2 bases and 7 bases respectively, with 14 bases between them. The CDR3 extends over 15 amino acids. Looked up from germline, CDR1 is MNHNS and CDR2 is SASEGT. The CDR3 here is CASSEPPGGIEKLFF. The CDR3 DNA follows: TGTGCCAGCAGTGAACCCCCGGGGGGGATTGAAAAACTGTTTTTT.

As DNA, the CDR3 is TGTGCCAGCAGCTTAGAACTGGGTAGGACTGAAGCTTTCTTT. Translation: CASSLELGRTEAFF. The chain links TRBV7-9 to TRBJ1-1; D uncertain. V shed 1 base and J shed 5 bases, with 11 bases lying between them. This CDR3 is built from 14 residues. Per the germline V gene, CDR1 is SEHNR and CDR2 is FQNEAQ (reference sequence).

This sequence joins TRBV4-3 and TRBJ1-2; D unresolved. CDR3 length: 12 residues. From germline, CDR1 is LGHNA and CDR2 YSLEER. With 0 bases removed from V and 7 bases from J, the gap between germline ends came to 6 bases. The CDR3 loop reads CASSQEKGGYTF. The DNA for the CDR3 is TGCGCCAGCAGCCAAGAAAAAGGTGGCTACACCTTC.

V gene TRBV5-1 combines with J gene TRBJ1-2; 9 bases agree with TRBD1. Per the germline V gene, CDR1 is SGHRS and CDR2 is YFSETQ. V dropped 4 bases and J dropped 4; count of bases not matched to a gene: 5. The CDR3 runs to 14 residues. The chain's CDR3 is CASSTGGAGYGYTF. The CDR3 DNA reads TGCGCCAGCAGCACAGGGGGCGCAGGCTATGGCTACACCTTC.

V is TRBV9 and J is TRBJ1-6; D gene unclear. The CDR3 is 16 residues long. CDR1 and CDR2 from the germline V gene are SGDLS and YYNGEE. Trimming took off 0 bases at V and 7 bases at J, with 14 bases between the two ends. This chain's CDR3 is CASSVGKGRINSPLHF. The CDR3 nucleotides read TGTGCCAGCAGCGTAGGAAAGGGCAGGATAAATTCACCCCTCCACTTT.

The chain combines TRBV9 with TRBJ2-6, with D unresolved. The CDR3 runs 14 residues. Germline CDR1 is SGDLS and CDR2 is YYNGEE. Trimming pared 6 bases from V and 2 bases from J, leaving 9 bases between. In DNA form, the CDR3 reads TGTGCCAGCACCCTGCTTCCTGGGGCCAACGTCCTGACTTTC. Protein product: CASTLLPGANVLTF.

This chain links TRBV7-2 with TRBJ2-1; perhaps D is TRBD1 or TRBD2 (6 bases each). The germline V gene encodes CDR1 SGHTA and CDR2 FQGNSA. The CDR3 has 15 residues. The V and J ends lost 2 bases and 0 bases respectively, with 8 bases between them. The CDR3 coding sequence is TGTGCCAGCAGCTTAAGGGGGGACTCCTACAATGAGCAGTTCTTC. Translating it yields CASSLRGDSYNEQFF.

This chain uses TRBV2 with TRBJ2-7; 8 bases map to TRBD2. Trimming at V came to 8 bases and at J to 2 bases, leaving 14 bases not matched to a gene. Germline assignment: CDR1 SNHLY and CDR2 FYNNEI. CDR3 size: 16 residues. The CDR3 reads CASSHNPGRATYEQYF. The CDR3 DNA follows: TGTGCCAGCTCTCACAACCCCGGGAGGGCCACCTACGAGCAGTACTTC. Together with reference TRBV2 and TRBJ2-7, the CDR3 gives the full variable domain: EPEVTQTPSHQVTQMGQEVILRCVPISNHLYFYWYRQILGQKVEFLVSFYNNEISEKSEIFDDQFSVERPDGSNFTLKIRSTKLEDSAMYFCASSHNPGRATYEQYFGPGTRLTVT.